This entry lists 3 T cell receptor beta chains sequenced from one sample in a study of T cell responses to AZD1222 COVID-19 vaccine. Generated by immunoSEQ multiplex PCR, the TCRdb table keeps only in-frame clones and is missing some. The repertoire holds some 200,000 clones, with around 94% as singletons. The specimen was peripheral blood, collected 28 days after the second dose of the MenACWY control vaccine. These TCRs come from an adult who received the MenACWY meningococcal vaccine as a control.

The rearrangement uses TRBV28 and TRBJ1-5, with D perhaps TRBD1 (5 bases). Germline V gives CDR1 MDHEN, CDR2 SYDVKM. The CDR3 runs 13 residues. V was trimmed by 9 bases and J by 10 bases, leaving 19 bases between them. CDR3 region: CASGGAESLPQHF. The CDR3 DNA follows: TGTGCCAGTGGTGGGGCCGAATCCTTACCCCAGCATTTT.

The rearrangement joins TRBV7-2 to TRBJ2-7; 12 nucleotides line up with TRBD1. Trimming took 5 bases from V and 2 from J; bases not matched to a gene: 10. CDR3 length: 17 amino acids. Germline lookup yields CDR1 SGHTA and CDR2 FQGNSA. CDR3 loop: CASSVPVGQGATYEQYF. The DNA for the CDR3 is TGTGCCAGCAGCGTTCCGGTGGGACAGGGGGCAACCTACGAGCAGTACTTC. The whole variable domain, filled in from reference TRBV7-2 and TRBJ2-7, reads GAGVSQSPSNKVTEKGKDVELRCDPISGHTALYWYRQSLGQGLEFLIYFQGNSAPDKSGLPSDRFSAERTGGSVSTLTIQRTQQEDSAVYLCASSVPVGQGATYEQYFGPGTRLTVT.

This chain connects TRBV27 to TRBJ2-3; tentatively, D is TRBD1 (5 bases). V was shortened by 5 bases and J by 1 base, with 16 bases between the two germline ends. The CDR3 has 16 amino acids. The germline V gene has CDR1 MNHEY and CDR2 SMNVEV (reference sequence). Here the CDR3 DNA reads TGTGCCAGCAGTCAGCTCAGGGTACTACGCACAGATACGCAGTATTTT. Encoded protein: CASSQLRVLRTDTQYF.